This entry is about one T cell receptor (beta chain). The protocol was immunoSEQ multiplex PCR, while the TCRdb copy is restricted to in-frame clones and leaves out a portion. The sample lists around 15,000 clones; approximately 87% were seen once. These data belong to a study of T cell repertoires in ileal Crohn's disease. Study-wide background: About half received postoperative treatment, roughly ten with thiopurines and 18 anti-TNF.

The trim removed 4 bases at V and 0 bases at J, leaving 13 bases unmatched. Germline CDR1 LGHNA, CDR2 YNFKEQ. The CDR3 is made up of 19 amino acids. The sample consisted of ileal tissue. V usage is TRBV4-2 and J usage is TRBJ1-5, with 9 bases lining up with TRBD1. This sequence originates from an adult with Crohn's disease. Written as DNA, the CDR3 is TGTGCCAGCAGCCCTTATGATGGACAGGGGACCGATAGCAATCAGCCCCAGCATTTT. Protein: CASSPYDGQGTDSNQPQHF.